What follows are 27 T cell receptor beta chains derived from one specimen sequenced in a study of T cell repertoires in cytomegalovirus infection. Antigen specificity for these receptors is unknown. TCRdb re-derived calls from the reads in MiXCR, one entry per CDR3 protein. This sample has hundreds of thousands of distinct CDR3 sequences; roughly 29% occur once, and the top ten carry around 19%. The source material was cultured PBMCs, sampled from culture after CMV antigen stimulation. These receptor sequences come from a human donor in good health (CMV status not recorded). Some clones in this sample may be carry-over from other donors' samples.

The chain uses TRBV6-2 or TRBV6-3 and TRBJ2-1, with 8 bases matching TRBD2. In germline, CDR1 is MNHEY, CDR2 SVGEGT. Trimming took 5 bases from V and 14 from J; bases not matched to a gene: 5. The CDR3 has 11 amino acids. CDR3 nucleotide sequence: TGTGCCAGCAGTAACGGGGGGGCCGAGTTCTTC. This encodes CASSNGGAEFF.

This chain uses TRBV15 with TRBJ2-7, with 7 positions matching TRBD1. The CDR3 has 14 residues. Germline V gene data show CDR1 as LNHNV and CDR2 as YYDKDF (reference sequence). The V gene end was trimmed by 0 bases and the J gene end by 6 bases; junction bases not matched to a gene: 5. CDR3 residues: CATSRDRGGGEQYF. Written as DNA, the CDR3 is TGTGCCACCAGCAGAGATCGAGGGGGCGGCGAGCAGTACTTC.

This clonotype appeared a few times. The rearrangement joins TRBV29-1 to TRBJ2-1; possibly TRBD1 for D (5 bases). V lost 0 bases, J lost 11 bases, and 14 bases lay in between. CDR1 and CDR2 from the germline V gene are SQVTM and ANQGSEA. This CDR3 is built from 13 residues. The CDR3 DNA reads as TGCAGCGTTGAAGATTGGAAGGGGAATAAGCAGTTCTTC. Encoded protein: CSVEDWKGNKQFF.

The chain couples TRBV7-2 to TRBJ2-3; 8 bases are shared with TRBD2. This CDR3 has 15 amino acids. CDR1 SGHTA and CDR2 FQGNSA come from the germline V gene. V lost 0 bases, J lost 6 bases, and 5 bases stayed unmatched. The CDR3 sequence: CASSLATGGEDTQYF. CDR3 nucleotide sequence: TGTGCCAGCAGCTTAGCGACGGGAGGGGAGGATACGCAGTATTTT.

This clonotype was observed a single time. V gene TRBV6-1 combines with J gene TRBJ1-6, with D unresolved. Trimming stripped 3 bases from V and 7 bases from J, with 7 bases between. This CDR3 region has 13 residues. CDR1 and CDR2 from the germline V gene are MNHNS and SASEGT. The CDR3 loop is CASSDSRNSPLHF. The CDR3 nucleotides read TGTGCCAGCAGTGATAGTAGGAATTCACCCCTCCACTTT.

This clonotype was observed at least ten times. V is TRBV7-8 and J is TRBJ2-5; 9 bases agree with TRBD2. Germline loops: CDR1 SGHVS, CDR2 FQNEAQ. J was trimmed by 5 bases and V by 5 bases; bases with no gene match: 12. The CDR3 totals 16 residues. The CDR3 DNA reads TGTGCCAGCAGCGGATTCCGGCGGGGGGGCCACGAGACCCAGTACTTC. It specifies CASSGFRRGGHETQYF.

V usage is TRBV27 and J usage is TRBJ2-5; no reliable D call. Germline CDR1 is MNHEY and CDR2 is SMNVEV (reference sequence). Trimming took 5 bases from V and 1 from J, leaving 8 bases between them. This CDR3 region has 13 residues. The CDR3 sequence is CASSPWAQETQYF. The CDR3 nucleotides are TGTGCCAGCAGTCCCTGGGCCCAAGAGACCCAGTACTTC.

This clonotype showed up just a few times. The chain carries TRBV7-9 and TRBJ2-2; 7 nucleotides line up with TRBD2. CDR3 length: 16 residues. J was trimmed by 1 base and V by 1 base; bases with no gene match: 3. Germline V CDR1 and CDR2: SEHNR, FQNEAQ (reference sequence). In nucleotides, the CDR3 is TGTGCCAGCAGCTTAGGCGCTAGCGGGAACACCGGGGAGCTGTTTTTT. Translated: CASSLGASGNTGELFF. The full variable domain, its missing parts supplied by reference TRBV7-9 and TRBJ2-2, is DTGVSQNPRHKITKRGQNVTFRCDPISEHNRLYWYRQTLGQGPEFLTYFQNEAQLEKSRLLSDRFSAERPKGSFSTLEIQRTEQGDSAMYLCASSLGASGNTGELFFGEGSRLTVL.

This chain uses TRBV19 with TRBJ1-5; D might be TRBD1 (6 bases). CDR3 length: 15 amino acids. Germline loops: CDR1 LNHDA, CDR2 SQIVND (reference sequence). Trimming removed 5 bases from V and 3 bases from J, with 14 bases in between. In DNA, the CDR3 is TGTGCCAGTAGTCTGAGCAGGGGCACCAATCAGCCCCAGCATTTT. Encoded protein: CASSLSRGTNQPQHF.

This clonotype was seen more than once but under ten times. The chain links TRBV24-1 to TRBJ2-3, with D tentatively TRBD2 (5 bases). CDR3 length: 15 residues. The V end was cut by 4 bases, the J end by 0 bases, with 10 bases between. The germline CDR1 and CDR2 sequences are KGHDR and SFDVKD. The chain's CDR3 is CATSDEGSSTDTQYF. The CDR3 nucleotides are TGTGCCACCAGTGACGAGGGTTCTAGCACAGATACGCAGTATTTT.

The rearrangement joins TRBV6-2 or TRBV6-3 to TRBJ1-2; maybe TRBD1 (5 bases). Looked up from germline, CDR1 is MNHEY and CDR2 is SVGEGT. The CDR3 totals 15 residues. V was cut by 0 bases and J by 7 bases, with 15 bases left in between. The CDR3 nucleotides are TGTGCCAGCAGTTACTCGACAGCCCTTCATGCTGGCTACACCTTC. It translates to CASSYSTALHAGYTF.

The chain is built from TRBV7-9 and TRBJ1-2; D is unclear. V lost 4 bases, J lost 4 bases, and 10 bases lay in between. The CDR3 has 13 amino acids. CDR1 SEHNR and CDR2 FQNEAQ come from the germline V gene (reference sequence). This CDR3 reads CASSCRGAYGYTF. CDR3 bases: TGTGCCAGCAGCTGCAGAGGCGCCTATGGCTACACCTTC.

The rearrangement links TRBV7-2 to TRBJ2-2, with a tentative D call TRBD1 (5 bases). Trimming took off 2 bases at V and 6 bases at J, with 13 bases between the two ends. Germline V lookup: CDR1 SGHTA, CDR2 FQGNSA. The CDR3 is 15 amino acids. Here the CDR3 reads CASSLKIWGSGELFF. The CDR3 bases are TGTGCCAGCAGCTTAAAGATCTGGGGCTCCGGGGAGCTGTTTTTT.

This clonotype was found a few times. The chain is built from TRBV11-2 and TRBJ2-2; tentative D call: TRBD1 (5 bases). Germline V gene lookup returns CDR1 SGHAT and CDR2 FQNNGV. The CDR3 has 15 amino acids. The V end was cut by 6 bases, the J end by 0 bases, with 11 bases between. The CDR3 DNA follows: TGTGCCAGCAGATCCCGACAGACGAACACCGGGGAGCTGTTTTTT. This codes for CASRSRQTNTGELFF.

This clonotype occurred a few times. The V and J genes are TRBV4-2 and TRBJ2-3, with a weak D call TRBD2 (6 bases). Germline V gene data show CDR1 as LGHNA and CDR2 as YNFKEQ. The CDR3 runs to 17 residues. With 0 bases removed from V and 0 bases from J, the gap between germline ends came to 13 bases. The CDR3 reads CASSQDRGSGSTDTQYF. The CDR3 nucleotides read TGTGCCAGCAGCCAAGATCGGGGTAGCGGTAGCACAGATACGCAGTATTTT.

This clonotype has only a few counts. The CDR3: CASSLASSGNTIYF. DNA of the CDR3: TGTGCCAGCAGTTTAGCCAGCTCTGGAAACACCATATATTTT. The chain joins TRBV12-3 or TRBV12-4 to TRBJ1-3, with D hard to call. Trimming stripped 0 bases from V and 0 bases from J, with 3 bases between. The CDR3 spans 14 residues.

This clonotype was seen only a few times. The chain employs TRBV5-1 and TRBJ2-3, with a tentative D call TRBD1 (6 bases). The V end was cut by 0 bases, the J end by 6 bases, with 11 bases between. The CDR3 is made up of 14 amino acids. Germline V gene sequence: CDR1 SGHRS, CDR2 YFSETQ. CDR3 loop: CASSLVAGADTQYF. The CDR3 region has the DNA TGCGCCAGCAGCTTGGTGGCAGGGGCGGATACGCAGTATTTT.

In its sample, this clonotype was seen a few times. V is TRBV10-3 and J is TRBJ1-6; D remains ambiguous. Germline CDR1 is ENHRY and CDR2 is SYGVKD. The CDR3 covers 12 residues. With 6 bases removed from V and 6 bases from J, the gap between germline ends came to 6 bases. The CDR3 bases are TGTGCCATCAGCGCCTTTAATTCACCCCTCCACTTT. This gives the protein CAISAFNSPLHF.

This clonotype was seen more than once but under ten times. The chain links TRBV6-6 to TRBJ2-7, with D unclear. CDR1 and CDR2 (germline): MNHNY, SVGAGI (reference sequence). This CDR3 comprises 16 residues. V lost 0 bases, J lost 0 bases, and 12 bases lay in between. The CDR3 protein is CASSYSKFGNSYEQYF. CDR3 DNA sequence: TGTGCCAGCAGTTACTCGAAGTTTGGCAACTCCTACGAGCAGTACTTC.

This clonotype appeared a few times. This chain joins TRBV12-3 or TRBV12-4 and TRBJ1-5; 8 bases fit TRBD1. The CDR3 is 14 amino acids. The trim removed 6 bases at V and 6 bases at J, leaving 7 bases unmatched. The CDR3 loop reads CASSPTGELQPQHF. The CDR3 region has the DNA TGTGCCAGCAGCCCGACAGGGGAACTTCAGCCCCAGCATTTT.

This clonotype was counted only a few times. The chain joins TRBV5-1 to TRBJ1-6, with D possibly matching TRBD1 (5 bases). V gave up 3 bases and J gave up 7 bases, with 14 bases separating them. The CDR3 is 15 amino acids. Germline loops: CDR1 SGHRS, CDR2 YFSETQ. CDR3 nucleotides: TGCGCCAGCAGCTCCTCCTCGGGACGGAATTCACCCCTCCACTTT. This gives the protein CASSSSSGRNSPLHF.

The rearrangement uses TRBV9 and TRBJ1-5, with unresolved D. Germline V gives CDR1 SGDLS, CDR2 YYNGEE. The length of the CDR3 is 14 residues. Trimming cost V 0 bases and J 6 bases, with 10 bases left between them. The CDR3 sequence is CASSVGGNGQPQHF. The DNA of the CDR3 is TGTGCCAGCAGCGTAGGGGGTAACGGTCAGCCCCAGCATTTT. The variable domain in full, completed from reference TRBV9 and TRBJ1-5, reads DSGVTQTPKHLITATGQRVTLRCSPRSGDLSVYWYQQSLDQGLQFLIQYYNGEERAKGNILERFSAQQFPDLHSELNLSSLELGDSALYFCASSVGGNGQPQHFGDGTRLSIL.

The chain has TRBV11-2 and TRBJ2-1; the match to TRBD2 covers 14 bases. V dropped 2 bases and J dropped 0; count of bases not matched to a gene: 18. The germline gives CDR1 SGHAT, CDR2 FQNNGV. CDR3 length: 23 residues. CDR3 in amino acids: CASSLSPYRLAGGPGSSYNEQFF. Here the CDR3 DNA reads TGTGCCAGCAGCTTATCCCCTTATCGACTAGCGGGAGGGCCTGGGAGCTCCTACAATGAGCAGTTCTTC.

This clonotype was seen a few times. This chain uses TRBV7-8 with TRBJ1-2; TRBD1 agrees at 8 bases. V lost 8 bases and J lost 4; bases outside the gene matches: 6. The germline CDR1 and CDR2 sequences are SGHVS and FQNEAQ. This CDR3 is built from 13 residues. Written as DNA, the CDR3 is TGTGCCAGCCTTGACAGGGGAAGCTATGGCTACACCTTC. This translates into CASLDRGSYGYTF.

V and J are TRBV6-2 or TRBV6-3 and TRBJ2-2; D not certain. Germline CDR1 MNHEY, CDR2 SVGEGT. The CDR3 spans 14 residues. Between the trimmed V and J ends, which lost 0 bases and 7 bases, there was a span of 9 bases. CDR3 DNA: TGTGCCAGCAGTTACTCGACCCCTAACGGGGAGCTGTTTTTT. Its translation: CASSYSTPNGELFF.

This chain joins TRBV15 and TRBJ1-1; D is possibly TRBD1 (6 bases). V dropped 8 bases and J dropped 1 base, with 17 bases sitting between them. This CDR3 is built from 15 residues. Per the germline V gene, CDR1 is LNHNV and CDR2 is YYDKDF (reference sequence). CDR3 in amino acids: CATLEQGIGNTEAFF. The CDR3 bases are TGTGCCACCCTAGAACAGGGAATAGGGAACACTGAAGCTTTCTTT.

V is TRBV2 and J is TRBJ2-7; D gene ambiguous. Trimming left V 6 bases short and J 1 base short, with 7 bases between. Germline CDR1 is SNHLY and CDR2 is FYNNEI. The CDR3 covers 12 residues. The DNA for the CDR3 is TGTGCCAGCAGGGACGAATCCTACGAGCAGTACTTC. Translated: CASRDESYEQYF.